Each of the 22 T cell receptor beta chains below was sequenced from the same sample in a study of early T cells in non-severe SARS-CoV-2 infection. TCRdb re-called the 5' RACE reads through MiXCR, storing one row per CDR3 protein. Among approximately 70,000 distinct CDR3 sequences, approximately 13% were seen once, and the ten largest hold less than 3%. This sample comprised whole blood, obtained at baseline. The receptors were gathered from an adult who was a healthcare worker with PCR-confirmed SARS-CoV-2 infection or an uninfected control (not recorded which).

The sample holds many counts of this clonotype. V is TRBV7-8 and J is TRBJ1-2; 8 nucleotides agree with TRBD1. V gave up 1 base and J gave up 4 bases; unmatched junction bases: 11. The CDR3 extends over 17 amino acids. Germline CDR1 reads SGHVS; CDR2 reads FQNEAQ. The CDR3 DNA sequence: TGTGCCAGCAGCTTAGTCCGGGACAGGCGCCTGCTCTATGGCTACACCTTC. Translated, it gives CASSLVRDRRLLYGYTF.

The rearrangement joins TRBV7-9 to TRBJ1-5; the D gene is possibly TRBD1 (6 bases). Trimming pared 5 bases from V and 5 bases from J, leaving 13 bases between. The CDR3 extends over 14 amino acids. In germline, CDR1 is SEHNR, CDR2 FQNEAQ (reference sequence). DNA for the CDR3: TGTGCCAGCAGCCAATGGGACACCGATCAGCCCCAGCATTTT. Amino acid sequence: CASSQWDTDQPQHF. Looking up the rest from reference TRBV7-9 and TRBJ1-5 gives the full variable domain: DTGVSQNPRHKITKRGQNVTFRCDPISEHNRLYWYRQTLGQGPEFLTYFQNEAQLEKSRLLSDRFSAERPKGSFSTLEIQRTEQGDSAMYLCASSQWDTDQPQHFGDGTRLSIL.

This chain connects TRBV10-3 to TRBJ1-3, with D hard to call. The CDR3 loop spans 16 amino acids. The V end was cut by 9 bases, the J end by 2 bases, with 20 bases between. Per germline, CDR1 ENHRY and CDR2 SYGVKD. In DNA form, the CDR3 reads TGTGCCATTGCCTCCGAATTAGGGCGTACTGGAAACACCATATATTTT. It translates to CAIASELGRTGNTIYF.

This clonotype was found many times. This chain uses TRBV7-9 with TRBJ1-2; D not certain. The germline V and J ends were trimmed by 5 bases and 13 bases, with 17 bases remaining between them. The CDR3 is 12 amino acids. Per germline, CDR1 SEHNR and CDR2 FQNEAQ (reference sequence). The chain's CDR3 is CASSPRLASATF. The CDR3 bases are TGTGCCAGCAGCCCACGATTAGCCAGTGCCACCTTC.

This clonotype was counted only a few times. V is TRBV9 and J is TRBJ2-1, with 8 bases lining up with TRBD1. In germline, CDR1 is SGDLS, CDR2 YYNGEE. V was pared by 0 bases and J by 10 bases, with 9 bases of the junction left unmatched. CDR3 size: 15 residues. The CDR3 sequence: CASSVGGTGNREQFF. CDR3 coding DNA: TGTGCCAGCAGCGTAGGCGGGACAGGCAACCGGGAGCAGTTCTTC.

There are many counts of this clonotype. The chain recombines TRBV4-1 with TRBJ2-3; D is possibly TRBD2 (5 bases). V lost 1 base and J lost 2, with 10 bases in between. Germline CDR1 is MGHRA and CDR2 is YSYEKL. The CDR3 is made up of 15 amino acids. CDR3 nucleotides: TGCGCCAGCAGCCAAGTGTATCGGGACACAGATACGCAGTATTTT. It codes for CASSQVYRDTDTQYF.

This clonotype was counted between two and nine times. This rearrangement joins TRBV28 to TRBJ2-1; D might be TRBD1 or TRBD2, each matching 5 bases. The CDR3 sequence is 14 residues long. CDR1 and CDR2 from the germline V gene are MDHEN and SYDVKM. Between the trimmed V and J ends, which lost 6 bases and 10 bases, there was a span of 19 bases. The CDR3 sequence is CASSPSLVAGEQFF. CDR3 sequence (DNA): TGTGCCAGCAGCCCTAGCCTGGTGGCAGGGGAGCAGTTCTTC.

This clonotype was observed a few times. The J gene is TRBJ1-1, the V gene TRBV7-8; D not resolved. V was shortened by 5 bases and J by 7 bases, with 11 bases between the two germline ends. CDR3 length equals 12 residues. The germline V gene encodes CDR1 SGHVS and CDR2 FQNEAQ. DNA for the CDR3: TGTGCCAGCAGCCGCGACGGTTATGAAGCTTTCTTT. The encoded protein is CASSRDGYEAFF.

This chain joins TRBV6-6 and TRBJ1-4; 7 nucleotides match TRBD1. The germline CDR1 and CDR2 sequences are MNHNY and SVGAGI (reference sequence). V gave up 7 bases and J gave up 6 bases; unmatched junction bases: 8. The CDR3 is 14 residues long. CDR3 amino acids: CASKSATGYEKLFF. The CDR3 nucleotides read TGTGCCAGCAAAAGCGCGACAGGGTATGAAAAACTGTTTTTT.

This chain joins TRBV4-2 and TRBJ2-5; TRBD1 matches at 11 bases. The CDR3 covers 19 residues. V lost 0 bases and J lost 2; bases outside the gene matches: 11. CDR1 LGHNA and CDR2 YNFKEQ come from the germline V gene. CDR3 in amino acids: CASSQDLGKGQGVQETQYF. CDR3 nucleotides: TGTGCCAGCAGCCAAGACTTGGGAAAGGGACAGGGGGTACAAGAGACCCAGTACTTC.

This clonotype was seen at least ten times. V is TRBV2 and J is TRBJ2-1, with TRBD2 as a possible D gene (5 bases). The V gene's germline CDR1 is SNHLY and CDR2 FYNNEI. Trimming took off 0 bases at V and 8 bases at J, with 8 bases between the two ends. The CDR3 has 13 residues. The DNA for the CDR3 is TGTGCCAGCAGTGAAGCAAGAGGGTATGAGCAGTTCTTC. Its protein product is CASSEARGYEQFF. Complete variable domain (other parts from reference TRBV2 and TRBJ2-1): EPEVTQTPSHQVTQMGQEVILRCVPISNHLYFYWYRQILGQKVEFLVSFYNNEISEKSEIFDDQFSVERPDGSNFTLKIRSTKLEDSAMYFCASSEARGYEQFFGPGTRLTVL.

There are many counts of this clonotype. V gene TRBV5-1 combines with J gene TRBJ2-7; D is ambiguous. Trimming took off 0 bases at V and 0 bases at J, with 10 bases between the two ends. Per germline, CDR1 SGHRS and CDR2 YFSETQ. The length of the CDR3 is 15 residues. The CDR3 DNA follows: TGCGCCAGCAGCTTGGATGGCAGTGTCTCCTACGAGCAGTACTTC. It translates to CASSLDGSVSYEQYF.

This clonotype was seen only a few times. The chain joins TRBV6-2 or TRBV6-3 to TRBJ2-3; D possibly corresponds to TRBD1 (6 bases). Germline V gene lookup returns CDR1 MNHEY and CDR2 SVGEGT. The CDR3 runs to 17 residues. Trimming took 0 bases from V and 2 from J, leaving 15 bases between them. CDR3 coding DNA: TGTGCCAGCAGTTACTCGATGAGGACAGACCCCACAGATACGCAGTATTTT. Translated: CASSYSMRTDPTDTQYF.

This clonotype has more than one count but fewer than ten. The gene calls are TRBV3-1 and TRBJ1-4; possible D gene TRBD1, 5 bases. V lost 4 bases and J lost 5, with 17 bases in between. This CDR3 spans 16 amino acids. Germline CDR1 and CDR2: LGHDT and YNNKEL (reference sequence). The CDR3 sequence: CASSPRRGGANEKLFF. DNA of the CDR3: TGTGCCAGCAGCCCCCGACGAGGAGGGGCAAATGAAAAACTGTTTTTT.

This clonotype was observed a handful of times. The gene calls are TRBV7-2 and TRBJ2-1; 9 bases align to TRBD2. Germline V CDR1 and CDR2: SGHTA, FQGNSA. The CDR3 has 15 residues. V shed 3 bases, J shed 10 bases, and the junction held 10 bases outside the gene matches. CDR3 sequence (DNA): TGTGCCAGCAGCTTTAGGTCGCCAGCGGGGGGCGAGCAGTTCTTC. The encoded protein is CASSFRSPAGGEQFF.

This clonotype was counted at least ten times. The V gene is TRBV7-2, the J gene TRBJ2-5; D is unresolved. V gave up 5 bases and J gave up 5 bases, with 9 bases separating them. This CDR3 has 12 residues. Per germline, CDR1 SGHTA and CDR2 FQGNSA. The DNA of the CDR3 is TGTGCCAGCAGCCCCACAGAGGAGACCCAGTACTTC. This encodes CASSPTEETQYF.

This clonotype appeared a few times. This chain uses TRBV15 with TRBJ2-1; 10 bases fit TRBD1. V lost 2 bases to trimming and J lost 8 bases; unmatched junction nucleotides: 9. This CDR3 region has 16 residues. Germline V lookup: CDR1 LNHNV, CDR2 YYDKDF (reference sequence). The DNA for the CDR3 is TGTGCCACCAGCAGATTCCCCGGGACAGGGGTGGATGAGCAGTTCTTC. It yields the protein CATSRFPGTGVDEQFF.

This clonotype appeared a few times. This chain connects TRBV18 to TRBJ1-3; 7 bases are a match to TRBD1. V was pared by 6 bases and J by 3 bases, with 14 bases of the junction left unmatched. Germline CDR1 is KGHSH and CDR2 is LQKENI. The CDR3 totals 17 residues. The CDR3 protein is CASSQDRSQGSGNTIYF. CDR3 nucleotide sequence: TGTGCCAGCTCCCAGGACAGGTCTCAAGGGAGTGGAAACACCATATATTTT.

This clonotype was seen only a few times. This chain joins TRBV7-9 and TRBJ2-3, with TRBD2 matching over 10 bases. With V trimmed by 6 bases and J by 6 bases, 6 bases remained unmatched. Germline V gene lookup returns CDR1 SEHNR and CDR2 FQNEAQ (reference sequence). The CDR3 contains 14 residues. The CDR3 DNA sequence: TGTGCCAGCAGACAGCGGGGGGGCCTGGATACGCAGTATTTT. Translated: CASRQRGGLDTQYF. Supplemented by reference TRBV7-9 and TRBJ2-3, the full variable domain reads DTGVSQNPRHKITKRGQNVTFRCDPISEHNRLYWYRQTLGQGPEFLTYFQNEAQLEKSRLLSDRFSAERPKGSFSTLEIQRTEQGDSAMYLCASRQRGGLDTQYFGPGTRLTVL.

CDR3 sequence reads: CASSLGSPRDTQYF. The CDR3 DNA follows: TGTGCCAGCAGTTTGGGCAGCCCCCGGGATACGCAGTATTTT. The chain couples TRBV27 to TRBJ2-3; D is unclear. The V gene lost 3 bases and the J gene lost 6 bases, with 13 bases spanning the gap. The CDR3 has 14 amino acids. Germline assignment: CDR1 MNHEY and CDR2 SMNVEV (reference sequence).

This clonotype was seen a handful of times. The chain recombines TRBV11-2 with TRBJ2-1; perhaps D is TRBD1 or TRBD2 (5 bases each). Per germline, CDR1 SGHAT and CDR2 FQNNGV. The CDR3 length is 17 residues. V was clipped by 5 bases and J by 0 bases, with 17 bases between them. CDR3 sequence: CASSRLLGASSYNEQFF. Here the CDR3 DNA reads TGTGCCAGCAGCCGGCTTCTCGGGGCGAGCTCCTACAATGAGCAGTTCTTC.

V gene TRBV20-1 combines with J gene TRBJ2-7; no clear D. In germline, CDR1 is DFQATT, CDR2 SNEGSKA (reference sequence). Trimming left V 3 bases short and J 0 bases short, with 12 bases between. The CDR3 loop spans 14 amino acids. The CDR3 loop reads CSARDDTHSYEQYF. The CDR3, as DNA: TGCAGTGCTAGGGACGACACTCACTCCTACGAGCAGTACTTC.